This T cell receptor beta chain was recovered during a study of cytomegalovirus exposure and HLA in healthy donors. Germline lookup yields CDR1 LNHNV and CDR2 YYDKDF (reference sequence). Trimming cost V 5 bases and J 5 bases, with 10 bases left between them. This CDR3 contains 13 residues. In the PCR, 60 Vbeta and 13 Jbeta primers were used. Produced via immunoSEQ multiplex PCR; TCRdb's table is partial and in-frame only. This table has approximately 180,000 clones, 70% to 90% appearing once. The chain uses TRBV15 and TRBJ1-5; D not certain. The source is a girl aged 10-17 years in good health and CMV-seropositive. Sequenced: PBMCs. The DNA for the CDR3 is TGTGCCACCAGCCCAGAGAGGTATCAGCCCCAGCATTTT. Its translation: CATSPERYQPQHF.